The clone carrying this T cell receptor beta chain was counted only a few times. The junction differs from germline at one of its ends, possibly a read error. Within the sample, other DNA sequences also encode this same CDR3. The entry originates in a study of blood T cell repertoires in COVID-19. The CDR3 length is 15 residues. Germline CDR1 is LNHDA and CDR2 is SQIVND (reference sequence). Under the authors' procedure: Reference gene primer amplification gave estimated nucleated cell counts. TCRdb's table, derived via immunoSEQ multiplex PCR, lists solely in-frame clones and lacks some. That table is the source of V, J and clone size, and D and trimming were worked out from the DNA. The table shows tens of thousands of clones, with 70% to 85% occurring only once.

The sample comprised peripheral blood. The TCR originated in a woman aged 55-69 years with acute or convalescent COVID-19. This rearrangement joins TRBV19 to TRBJ2-3, with 9 nucleotides matching TRBD2. The CDR3 bases are TGTGCCAGTAGTCAATCCGGGACTAGCAAAGATACGCAGTATTTT. It is translated as CASSQSGTSKDTQYF.